Reported below is one T cell receptor beta chain. Its antigen is not known. MiXCR, applied by TCRdb to the RT-PCR reads, yields one record per CDR3 protein. The sample holds 400,000 to 550,000 distinct CDR3 sequences, roughly 23% seen once. The sample comes from a study of response to subunit inactivated influenza vaccine. Study-wide results and limits: Authors suggested each seasonal influenza vaccination recruits few new T cells.

Germline V gives CDR1 MNHEY, CDR2 SMNVEV (reference sequence). The trim removed 5 bases at V and 2 bases at J, leaving 6 bases unmatched. This CDR3 contains 16 residues. This chain joins TRBV27 and TRBJ2-3; 11 bases align to TRBD2. This receptor was obtained from a man between 45 and 60 years old who received an inactivated influenza vaccine. The sample in question was CD4+ T cells sorted from PBMCs, obtained around 5 days after vaccination. The CDR3 bases are TGTGCCAGCAGTACCCGACTAGCGGGGCCCACAGATACGCAGTATTTT. Translating it yields CASSTRLAGPTDTQYF.